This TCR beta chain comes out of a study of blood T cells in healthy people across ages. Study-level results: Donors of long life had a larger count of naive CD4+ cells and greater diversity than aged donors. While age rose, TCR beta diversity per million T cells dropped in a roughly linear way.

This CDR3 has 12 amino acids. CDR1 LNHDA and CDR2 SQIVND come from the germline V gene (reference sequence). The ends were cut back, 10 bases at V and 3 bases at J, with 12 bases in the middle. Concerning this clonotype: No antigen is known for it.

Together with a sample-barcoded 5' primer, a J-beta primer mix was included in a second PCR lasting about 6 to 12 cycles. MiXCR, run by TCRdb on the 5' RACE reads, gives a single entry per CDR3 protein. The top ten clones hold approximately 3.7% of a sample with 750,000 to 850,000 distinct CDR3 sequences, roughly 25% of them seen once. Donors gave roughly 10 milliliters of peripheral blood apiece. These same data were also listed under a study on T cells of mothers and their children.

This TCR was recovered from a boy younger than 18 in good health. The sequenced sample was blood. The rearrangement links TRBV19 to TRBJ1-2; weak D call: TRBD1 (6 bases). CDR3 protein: CATKEGDYGYTF. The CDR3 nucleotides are TGTGCCACTAAGGAGGGGGACTATGGCTACACCTTC.